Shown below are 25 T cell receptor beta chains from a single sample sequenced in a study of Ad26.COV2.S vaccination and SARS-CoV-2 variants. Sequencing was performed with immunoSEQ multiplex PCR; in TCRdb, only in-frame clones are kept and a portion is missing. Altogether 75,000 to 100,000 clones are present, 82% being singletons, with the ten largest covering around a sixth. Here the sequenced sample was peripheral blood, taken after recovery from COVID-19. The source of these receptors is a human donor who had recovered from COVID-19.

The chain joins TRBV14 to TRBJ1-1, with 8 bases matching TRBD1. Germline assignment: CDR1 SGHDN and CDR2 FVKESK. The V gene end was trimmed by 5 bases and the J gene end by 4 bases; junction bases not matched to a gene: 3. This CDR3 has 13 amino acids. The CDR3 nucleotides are TGTGCCAGCAGCTATACAGGGGGCACTGAAGCTTTCTTT. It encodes CASSYTGGTEAFF.

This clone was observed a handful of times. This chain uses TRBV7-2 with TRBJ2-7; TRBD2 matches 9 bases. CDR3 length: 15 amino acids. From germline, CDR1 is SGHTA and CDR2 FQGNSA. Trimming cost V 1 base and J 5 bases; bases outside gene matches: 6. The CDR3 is CASSLVSGTSNEQYF. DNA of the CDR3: TGTGCCAGCAGCTTAGTTTCCGGGACTAGCAACGAGCAGTACTTC.

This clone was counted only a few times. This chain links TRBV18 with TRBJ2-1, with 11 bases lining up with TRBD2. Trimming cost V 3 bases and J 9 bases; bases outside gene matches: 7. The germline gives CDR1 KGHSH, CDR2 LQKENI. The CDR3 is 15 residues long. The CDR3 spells CASSPPTSGNTEQFF. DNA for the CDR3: TGTGCCAGCTCACCCCCGACTAGCGGGAATACTGAGCAGTTCTTC.

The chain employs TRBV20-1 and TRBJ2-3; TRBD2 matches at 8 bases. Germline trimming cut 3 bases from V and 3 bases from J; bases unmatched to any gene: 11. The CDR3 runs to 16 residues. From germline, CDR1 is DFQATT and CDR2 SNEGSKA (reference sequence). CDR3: CSASLAGGGLTDTQYF. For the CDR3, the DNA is TGCAGTGCTAGTTTGGCGGGAGGAGGTCTTACAGATACGCAGTATTTT.

CDR3 nucleotide sequence: TGTGCCAGCAGTTTTGGGGGGGCGCACCAACAGCCCCAGCATTTT. This gives the protein CASSFGGAHQQPQHF. V usage is TRBV28 and J usage is TRBJ1-5; D perhaps matches TRBD1 (6 bases). Trimming took off 3 bases at V and 7 bases at J, with 16 bases between the two ends. Germline V gives CDR1 MDHEN, CDR2 SYDVKM. The CDR3 consists of 15 residues.

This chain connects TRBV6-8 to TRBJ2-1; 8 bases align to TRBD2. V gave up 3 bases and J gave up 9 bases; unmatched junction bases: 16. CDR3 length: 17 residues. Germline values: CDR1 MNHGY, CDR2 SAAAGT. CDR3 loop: CASSYGILTSDLGEQFF. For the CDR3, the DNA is TGTGCCAGCAGTTATGGCATTTTGACTAGCGATTTGGGTGAGCAGTTCTTC.

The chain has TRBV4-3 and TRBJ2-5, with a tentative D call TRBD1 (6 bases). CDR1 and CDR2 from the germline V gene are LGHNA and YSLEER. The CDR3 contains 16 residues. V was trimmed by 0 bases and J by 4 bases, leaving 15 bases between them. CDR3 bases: TGCGCCAGCAGCCAAGATCAACAGGGTTGGAGAGAGACCCAGTACTTC. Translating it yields CASSQDQQGWRETQYF.

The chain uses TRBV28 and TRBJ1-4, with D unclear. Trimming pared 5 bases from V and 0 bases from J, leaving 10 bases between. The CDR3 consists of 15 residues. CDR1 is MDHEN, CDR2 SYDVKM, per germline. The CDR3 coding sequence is TGTGCCAGCAGTCCCTACTATACAACTAATGAAAAACTGTTTTTT. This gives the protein CASSPYYTTNEKLFF.

The CDR3 protein is CASSIRQKGYEQYF. The DNA for the CDR3 is TGTGCCAGCAGCATTAGACAGAAGGGCTACGAGCAGTACTTC. This sequence joins TRBV3-1 (or the pseudogene TRBV3-2) and TRBJ2-7; tentative D call: TRBD1 (5 bases). Germline V lookup: CDR1 LGHDT, CDR2 YNNKEL (reference sequence). V was shortened by 5 bases and J by 3 bases, with 14 bases between the two germline ends. The CDR3 covers 14 residues.

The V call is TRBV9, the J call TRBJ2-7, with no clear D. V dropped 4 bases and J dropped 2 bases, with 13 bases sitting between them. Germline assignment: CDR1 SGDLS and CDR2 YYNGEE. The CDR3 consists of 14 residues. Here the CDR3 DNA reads TGTGCCAGCAGCATAGGGTCTTCCGCCTACGAGCAGTACTTC. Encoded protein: CASSIGSSAYEQYF.

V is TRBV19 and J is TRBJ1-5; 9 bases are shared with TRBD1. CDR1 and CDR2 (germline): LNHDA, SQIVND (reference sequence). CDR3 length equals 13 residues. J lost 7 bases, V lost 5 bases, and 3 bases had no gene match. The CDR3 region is CASSPDRGQPQHF. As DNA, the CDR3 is TGTGCCAGTAGTCCGGACAGGGGACAGCCCCAGCATTTT.

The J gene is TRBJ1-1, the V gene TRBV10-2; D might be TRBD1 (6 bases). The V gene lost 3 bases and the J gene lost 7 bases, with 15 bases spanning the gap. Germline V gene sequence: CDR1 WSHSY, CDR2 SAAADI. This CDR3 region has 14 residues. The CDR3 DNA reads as TGCGCCAGCAGTGATTGGGGGGCGCTGGGTGAAGCTTTCTTT. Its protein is CASSDWGALGEAFF.

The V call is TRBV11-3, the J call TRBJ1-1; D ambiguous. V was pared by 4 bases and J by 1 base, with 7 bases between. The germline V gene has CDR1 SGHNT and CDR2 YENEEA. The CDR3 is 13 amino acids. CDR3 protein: CASSSQWNTEAFF. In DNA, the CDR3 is TGTGCCAGCAGCTCTCAGTGGAACACTGAAGCTTTCTTT.

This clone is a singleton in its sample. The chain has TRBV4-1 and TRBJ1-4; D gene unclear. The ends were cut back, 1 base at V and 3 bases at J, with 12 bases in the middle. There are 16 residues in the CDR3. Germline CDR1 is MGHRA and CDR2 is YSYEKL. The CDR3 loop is CASSQVAGSANEKLFF. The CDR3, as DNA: TGCGCCAGCAGCCAAGTTGCAGGTTCGGCTAATGAAAAACTGTTTTTT.

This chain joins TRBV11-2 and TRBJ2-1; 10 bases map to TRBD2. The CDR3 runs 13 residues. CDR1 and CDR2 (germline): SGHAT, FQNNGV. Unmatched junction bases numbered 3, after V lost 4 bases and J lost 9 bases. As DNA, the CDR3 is TGTGCCAGCAGCTCATTAGCGGGAGGTGAGCAGTTCTTC. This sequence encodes CASSSLAGGEQFF.

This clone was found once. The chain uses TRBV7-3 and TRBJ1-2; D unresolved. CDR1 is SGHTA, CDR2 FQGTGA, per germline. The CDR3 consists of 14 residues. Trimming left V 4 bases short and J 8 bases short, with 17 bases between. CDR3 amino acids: CASSSSGSPSGYTF. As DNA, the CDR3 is TGTGCCAGCAGCTCCTCGGGCAGCCCGTCAGGCTACACCTTC.

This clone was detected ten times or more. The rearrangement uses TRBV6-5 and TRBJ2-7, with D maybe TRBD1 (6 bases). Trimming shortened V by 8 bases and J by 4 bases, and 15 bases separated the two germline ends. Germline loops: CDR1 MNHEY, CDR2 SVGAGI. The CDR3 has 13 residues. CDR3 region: CASRVGGEYEQYF. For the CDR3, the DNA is TGTGCCAGCCGGGTAGGGGGAGAATACGAGCAGTACTTC.

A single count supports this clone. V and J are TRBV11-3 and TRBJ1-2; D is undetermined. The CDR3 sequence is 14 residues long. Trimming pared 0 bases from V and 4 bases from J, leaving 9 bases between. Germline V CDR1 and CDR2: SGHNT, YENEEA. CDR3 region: CASSLDEGRYGYTF. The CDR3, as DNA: TGTGCCAGCAGCTTAGATGAAGGGCGCTATGGCTACACCTTC.

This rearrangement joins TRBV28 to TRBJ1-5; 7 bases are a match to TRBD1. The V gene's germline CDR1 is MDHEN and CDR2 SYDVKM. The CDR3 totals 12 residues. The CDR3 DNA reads TGTGATGGGACAGTAAGCAATCAGCCCCAGCATTTT. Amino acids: CDGTVSNQPQHF.

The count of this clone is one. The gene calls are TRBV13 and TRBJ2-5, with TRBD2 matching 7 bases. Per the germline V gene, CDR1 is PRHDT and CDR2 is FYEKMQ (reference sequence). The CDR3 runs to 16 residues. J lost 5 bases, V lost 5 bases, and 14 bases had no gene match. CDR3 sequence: CASSPPRRESAETQYF. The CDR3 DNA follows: TGTGCCAGCAGCCCACCACGGCGGGAGAGTGCGGAGACCCAGTACTTC.

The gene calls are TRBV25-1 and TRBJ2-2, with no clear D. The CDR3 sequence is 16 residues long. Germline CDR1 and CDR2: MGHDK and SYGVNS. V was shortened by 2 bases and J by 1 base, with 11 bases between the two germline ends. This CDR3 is CASSEHSIWNTGELFF. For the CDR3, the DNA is TGTGCCAGCAGTGAACACAGCATTTGGAACACCGGGGAGCTGTTTTTT.

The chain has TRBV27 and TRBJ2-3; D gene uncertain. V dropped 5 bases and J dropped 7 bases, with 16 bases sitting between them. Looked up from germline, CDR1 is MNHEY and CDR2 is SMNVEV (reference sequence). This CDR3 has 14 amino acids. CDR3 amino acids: CASSTTPRTNTQYF. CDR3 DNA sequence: TGTGCCAGCAGTACTACCCCTAGAACCAATACGCAGTATTTT.

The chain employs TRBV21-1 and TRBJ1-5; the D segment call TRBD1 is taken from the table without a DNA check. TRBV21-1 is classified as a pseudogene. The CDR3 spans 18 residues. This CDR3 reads CASSKAPPRGCCDQPQHF. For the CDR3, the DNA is TGTGCCAGCAGCAAAGCCCCGCCCAGGGGATGTTGTGATCAGCCCCAGCATTTT.

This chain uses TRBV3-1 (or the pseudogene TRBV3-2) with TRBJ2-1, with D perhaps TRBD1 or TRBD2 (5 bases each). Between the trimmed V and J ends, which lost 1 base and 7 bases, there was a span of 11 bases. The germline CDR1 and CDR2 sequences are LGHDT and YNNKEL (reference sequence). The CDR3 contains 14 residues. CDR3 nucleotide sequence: TGTGCCAGCAGCCAAGGAGGGGCCCAGAATGAGCAGTTCTTC. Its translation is CASSQGGAQNEQFF.

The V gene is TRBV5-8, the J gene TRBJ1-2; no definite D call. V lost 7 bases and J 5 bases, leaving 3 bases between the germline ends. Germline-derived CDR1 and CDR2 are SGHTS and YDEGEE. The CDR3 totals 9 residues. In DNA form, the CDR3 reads TGTGCCAGCGGATATGGCTACACCTTC. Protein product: CASGYGYTF.